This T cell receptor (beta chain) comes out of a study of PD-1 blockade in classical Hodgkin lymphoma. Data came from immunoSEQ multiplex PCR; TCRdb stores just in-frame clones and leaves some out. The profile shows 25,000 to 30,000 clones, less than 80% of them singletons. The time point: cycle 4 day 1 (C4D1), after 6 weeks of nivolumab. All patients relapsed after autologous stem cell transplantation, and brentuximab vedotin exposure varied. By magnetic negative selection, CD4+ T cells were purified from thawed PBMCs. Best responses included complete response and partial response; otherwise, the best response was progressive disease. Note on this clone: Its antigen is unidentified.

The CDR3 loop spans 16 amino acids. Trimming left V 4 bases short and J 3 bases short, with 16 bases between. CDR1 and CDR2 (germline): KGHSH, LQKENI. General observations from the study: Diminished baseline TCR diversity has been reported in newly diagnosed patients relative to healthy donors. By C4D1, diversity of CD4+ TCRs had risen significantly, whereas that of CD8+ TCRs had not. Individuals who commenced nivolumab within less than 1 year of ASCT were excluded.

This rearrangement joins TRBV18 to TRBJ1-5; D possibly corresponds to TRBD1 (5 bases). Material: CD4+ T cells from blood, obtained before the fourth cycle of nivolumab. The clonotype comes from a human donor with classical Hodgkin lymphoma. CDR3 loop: CASSLRGPPLNQPQHF. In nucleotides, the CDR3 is TGTGCCAGCTCACTTAGGGGTCCCCCCCTCAATCAGCCCCAGCATTTT.